Presented here are 6 T cell receptor beta chains from one specimen sequenced in a study of T cell changes during pregnancy in multiple sclerosis. Profiling relied on immunoSEQ multiplex PCR, and the TCRdb table lists in-frame clones only, not all of them. The table shows about 86,000 clones, with roughly 90% occurring only once. This specimen consisted of peripheral blood, obtained in the first trimester of pregnancy. The receptor source for this set is a female donor in good health, enrolled as a control in a pregnancy study.

The CDR3 protein is CASRDRVYEQYF. CDR3 DNA: TGTGCCAGCCGGGACAGGGTATACGAGCAGTACTTC. J is TRBJ2-7 and V is TRBV2; 9 bases match TRBD1. The length of the CDR3 is 12 residues. The V gene's germline CDR1 is SNHLY and CDR2 FYNNEI. Germline trimming cut 8 bases from V and 4 bases from J; bases unmatched to any gene: 3.

CDR3 in DNA: TGTGCCAGCAGCGTGACCTCGGGGATAACCTACAATGAGCAGTTCTTC. Protein: CASSVTSGITYNEQFF. The chain couples TRBV9 to TRBJ2-1, with D possibly being TRBD2 (5 bases). This CDR3 spans 16 amino acids. Trimming removed 2 bases at V and 2 bases at J, with 14 bases between. Germline V gene sequence: CDR1 SGDLS, CDR2 YYNGEE.

This clone was observed a single time. This chain uses TRBV18 with TRBJ1-1; D call uncertain. The CDR3 runs to 13 residues. V lost 2 bases to trimming and J lost 3 bases, with 7 bases between them. Germline-derived CDR1 and CDR2 are KGHSH and LQKENI. DNA for the CDR3: TGTGCCAGCTCACCAATCGGGTACACTGAAGCTTTCTTT. Translated, it gives CASSPIGYTEAFF.

The chain links TRBV28 to TRBJ1-3; D possibly corresponds to TRBD1 (6 bases). Trimming removed 6 bases at V and 4 bases at J, with 16 bases between. Per the germline V gene, CDR1 is MDHEN and CDR2 is SYDVKM. The CDR3 loop spans 15 amino acids. CDR3 loop: CASRSQGGSGNTIYF. The CDR3 DNA reads as TGTGCCAGCAGGTCCCAAGGGGGTTCGGGAAACACCATATATTTT.

The CDR3 reads CASSGETPGGANVLTF. CDR3 DNA sequence: TGTGCCAGCAGCGGGGAAACTCCGGGAGGGGCCAACGTCCTGACTTTC. This chain uses TRBV5-4 with TRBJ2-6, with a weak D call TRBD2 (5 bases). The germline CDR1 and CDR2 sequences are SGHNT and YYREEE (reference sequence). Trimming took 4 bases from V and 4 from J, leaving 15 bases between them. The CDR3 totals 16 residues.

This clone occurred once. This chain links TRBV18 with TRBJ2-1; TRBD1 is a possible D gene (6 bases). V gave up 6 bases and J gave up 7 bases, with 13 bases separating them. CDR1 is KGHSH and CDR2 is LQKENI in the germline V gene. This CDR3 spans 13 amino acids. CDR3 DNA sequence: TGTGCCAGCTCGCAGGGGATTGGGAATGAGCAGTTCTTC. This translates into CASSQGIGNEQFF. The full variable domain, in which reference TRBV18 and TRBJ2-1 provide the parts outside the CDR3, is NAGVMQNPRHLVRRRGQEARLRCSPMKGHSHVYWYRQLPEEGLKFMVYLQKENIIDESGMPKERFSAEFPKEGPSILRIQQVVRGDSAAYFCASSQGIGNEQFFGPGTRLTVL.